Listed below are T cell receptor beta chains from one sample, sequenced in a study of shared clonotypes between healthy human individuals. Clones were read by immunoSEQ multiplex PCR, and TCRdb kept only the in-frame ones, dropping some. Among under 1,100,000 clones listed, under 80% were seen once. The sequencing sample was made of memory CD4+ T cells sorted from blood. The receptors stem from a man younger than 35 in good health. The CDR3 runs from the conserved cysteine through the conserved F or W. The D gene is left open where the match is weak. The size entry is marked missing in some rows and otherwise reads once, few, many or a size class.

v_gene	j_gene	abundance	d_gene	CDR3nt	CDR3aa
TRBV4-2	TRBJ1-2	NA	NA	TGTGCCAGCAGCCAAGCAGGGAAGACTGACGCACAGGCCAGCTTC	CASSQAGKTDAQASF
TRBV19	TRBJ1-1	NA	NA	TGTGCCAGTAGTATTGATGGACGGCGGAACACTGAAGCTTTCTTT	CASSIDGRRNTEAFF
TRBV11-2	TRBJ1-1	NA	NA	TGTGCCAGCAGCCCTCGACAGGCCCTAAACACTGAAGCTTTCTTT	CASSPRQALNTEAFF
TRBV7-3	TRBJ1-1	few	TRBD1	TGTGCCAGCAGCTTAATCCCGACAGGGGCGGACACTGAAGCTTTCTTT	CASSLIPTGADTEAFF
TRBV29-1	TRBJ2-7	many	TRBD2	TGCAGCGTTGAAGATCCCGAACTAGCGGGAGTGGGGATCTACGAGCAGTACTTC	CSVEDPELAGVGIYEQYF
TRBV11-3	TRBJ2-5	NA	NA	TGTGCCAGCAGCTTAGAGGGGGCTAGCGCTGGAGAGACCCAGTACTTC	CASSLEGASAGETQYF
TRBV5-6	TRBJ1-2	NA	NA	TGTGCCAGCAGCTTGGGGTCCGGCCGGACCTTCTATGGCTACACCTTC	CASSLGSGRTFYGYTF
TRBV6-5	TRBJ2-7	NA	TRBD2	TGTGCCAGCAGTCGTCCCGGGACTAGCTTCAACGAGCAGTACTTC	CASSRPGTSFNEQYF
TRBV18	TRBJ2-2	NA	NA	TGTGCCAGCTCACCACCCGGTCGGGCCGGGGAGCTGTTTTTT	CASSPPGRAGELFF
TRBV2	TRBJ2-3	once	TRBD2	TGTGCCAGCCGGCCGGGACTAGCAGGGGATACGCAGTATTTT	CASRPGLAGDTQYF
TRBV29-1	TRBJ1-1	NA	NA	TGCAGCGTTGGGGGGGGGATCCTCACAATGAACACTGAAGCTTTCTTT	CSVGGGILTMNTEAFF
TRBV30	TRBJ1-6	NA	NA	TGTGCCTGGAGGGATACTCAGGGAATTAATAATTCACCCCTCCACTTT	CAWRDTQGINNSPLHF
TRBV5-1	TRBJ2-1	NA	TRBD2	TGCGCCAGCAGCCTAGCGGGAGCGTTGAATGAGCAGTTCTTC	CASSLAGALNEQFF
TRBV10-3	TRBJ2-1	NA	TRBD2	TGTGCCATCAGTGAGCCCCGGGCTAGCGGGATGGGCAATGAGCAGTTCTTC	CAISEPRASGMGNEQFF
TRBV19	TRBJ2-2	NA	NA	TGTGCCAGTAGGCTCCGAGGGGGAGGGGAGCTGTTTTTT	CASRLRGGGELFF